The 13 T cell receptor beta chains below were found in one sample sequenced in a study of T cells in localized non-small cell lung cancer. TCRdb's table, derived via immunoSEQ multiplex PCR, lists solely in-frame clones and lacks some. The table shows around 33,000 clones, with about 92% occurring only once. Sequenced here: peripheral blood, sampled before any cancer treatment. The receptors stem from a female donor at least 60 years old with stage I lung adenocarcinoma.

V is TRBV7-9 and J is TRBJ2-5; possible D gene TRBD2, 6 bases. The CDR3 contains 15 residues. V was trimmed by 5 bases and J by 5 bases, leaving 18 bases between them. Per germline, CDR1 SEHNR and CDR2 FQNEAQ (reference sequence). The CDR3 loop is CASSPRRGTQETQYF. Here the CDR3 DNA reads TGTGCCAGCAGCCCGCGTCGGGGGACTCAGGAGACCCAGTACTTC.

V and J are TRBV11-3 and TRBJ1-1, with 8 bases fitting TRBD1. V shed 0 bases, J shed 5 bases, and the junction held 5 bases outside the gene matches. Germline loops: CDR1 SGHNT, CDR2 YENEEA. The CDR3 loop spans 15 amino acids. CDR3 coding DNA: TGTGCCAGCAGCTTAGATCAGGGGGCGGGAACTGAAGCTTTCTTT. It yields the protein CASSLDQGAGTEAFF.

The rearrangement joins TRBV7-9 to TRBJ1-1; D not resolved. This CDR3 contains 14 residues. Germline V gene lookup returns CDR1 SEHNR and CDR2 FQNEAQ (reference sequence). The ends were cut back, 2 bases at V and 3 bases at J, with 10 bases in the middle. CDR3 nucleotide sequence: TGTGCCAGCAGCTTATCTCGGGGAGACACTGAAGCTTTCTTT. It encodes CASSLSRGDTEAFF.

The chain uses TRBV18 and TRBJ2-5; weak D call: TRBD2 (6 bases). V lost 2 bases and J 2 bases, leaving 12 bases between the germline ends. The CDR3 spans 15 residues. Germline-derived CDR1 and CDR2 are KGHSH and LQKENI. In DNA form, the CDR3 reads TGTGCCAGCTCACCAGGGACTTCTCCACAAGAGACCCAGTACTTC. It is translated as CASSPGTSPQETQYF.

The CDR3 nucleotides read TGTGCCAGCAGCTCACAGGGGGCCACTGAAGCTTTCTTT. Protein sequence: CASSSQGATEAFF. V and J are TRBV28 and TRBJ1-1; TRBD1 agrees at 9 bases. CDR1 and CDR2 from the germline V gene are MDHEN and SYDVKM. There are 13 residues in the CDR3. V gave up 6 bases and J gave up 4 bases; unmatched junction bases: 3.

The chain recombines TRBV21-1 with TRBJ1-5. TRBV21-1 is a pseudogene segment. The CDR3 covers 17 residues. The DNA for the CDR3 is TGTGCCAGCAGCAAAGTGAGTAGACGGACTAGCAATCAGCCCCAGCATTTT. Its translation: CASSKVSRRTSNQPQHF.

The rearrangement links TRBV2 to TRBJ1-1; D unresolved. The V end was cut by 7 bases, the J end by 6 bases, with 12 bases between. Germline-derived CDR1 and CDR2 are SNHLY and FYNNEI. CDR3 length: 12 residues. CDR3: CASIGLRAEAFF. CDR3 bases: TGTGCCAGCATAGGTCTGCGGGCTGAAGCTTTCTTT.

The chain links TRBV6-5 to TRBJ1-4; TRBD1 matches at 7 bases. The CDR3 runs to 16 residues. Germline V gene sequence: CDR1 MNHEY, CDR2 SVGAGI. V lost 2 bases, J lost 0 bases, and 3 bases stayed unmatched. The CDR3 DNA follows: TGTGCCAGCAGTTACAACAGGGGATCAACTAATGAAAAACTGTTTTTT. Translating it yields CASSYNRGSTNEKLFF.

The CDR3: CASSSSRGGGYTF. The CDR3 DNA reads TGTGCCAGCAGCTCCTCTCGGGGGGGAGGCTACACCTTC. This chain joins TRBV11-2 and TRBJ1-2; tentatively, D is TRBD1 (5 bases). Germline V gene sequence: CDR1 SGHAT, CDR2 FQNNGV. The CDR3 length is 13 residues. Deletions cut 4 bases from V and 8 bases from J, with 14 bases between.

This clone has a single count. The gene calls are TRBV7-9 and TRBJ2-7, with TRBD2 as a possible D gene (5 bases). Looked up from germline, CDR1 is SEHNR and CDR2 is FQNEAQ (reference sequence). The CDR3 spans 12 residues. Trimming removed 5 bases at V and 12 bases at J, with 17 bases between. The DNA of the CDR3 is TGTGCCAGCAGCCGCCGGGATCTCCAGTGGTACTTC. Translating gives CASSRRDLQWYF.

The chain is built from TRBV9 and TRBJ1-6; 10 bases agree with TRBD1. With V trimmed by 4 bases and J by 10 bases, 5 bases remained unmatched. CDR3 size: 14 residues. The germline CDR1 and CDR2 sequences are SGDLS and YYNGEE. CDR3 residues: CASSTRTGGSPLHF. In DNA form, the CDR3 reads TGTGCCAGCAGCACCAGGACAGGGGGGTCACCCCTCCACTTT.

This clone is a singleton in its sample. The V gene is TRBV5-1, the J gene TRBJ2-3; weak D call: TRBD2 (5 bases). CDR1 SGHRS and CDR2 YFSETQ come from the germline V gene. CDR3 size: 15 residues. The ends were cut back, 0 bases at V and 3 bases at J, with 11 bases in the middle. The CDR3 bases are TGCGCCAGCAGCTTGGTCGGACTCGAAACAGATACGCAGTATTTT. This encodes CASSLVGLETDTQYF. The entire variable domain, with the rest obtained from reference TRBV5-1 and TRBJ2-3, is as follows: KAGVTQTPRYLIKTRGQQVTLSCSPISGHRSVSWYQQTPGQGLQFLFEYFSETQRNKGNFPGRFSGRQFSNSRSEMNVSTLELGDSALYLCASSLVGLETDTQYFGPGTRLTVL.

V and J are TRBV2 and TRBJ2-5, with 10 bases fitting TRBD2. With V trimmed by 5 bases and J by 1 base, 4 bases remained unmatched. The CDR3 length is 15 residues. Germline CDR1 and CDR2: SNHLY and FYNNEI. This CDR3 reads CASSQLAGLQETQYF. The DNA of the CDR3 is TGTGCCAGCAGTCAACTAGCGGGGCTCCAAGAGACCCAGTACTTC.